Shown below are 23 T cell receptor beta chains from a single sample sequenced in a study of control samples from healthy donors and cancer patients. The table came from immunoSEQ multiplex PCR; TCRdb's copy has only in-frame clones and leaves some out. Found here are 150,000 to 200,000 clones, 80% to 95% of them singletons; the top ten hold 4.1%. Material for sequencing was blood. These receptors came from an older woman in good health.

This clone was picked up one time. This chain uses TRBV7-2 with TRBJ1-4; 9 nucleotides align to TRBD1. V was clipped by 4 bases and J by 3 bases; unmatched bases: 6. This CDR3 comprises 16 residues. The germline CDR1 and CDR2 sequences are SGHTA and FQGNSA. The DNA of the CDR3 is TGTGCCAGCAGCTCTAGGAGGACAGGGGCTAATGAAAAACTGTTTTTT. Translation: CASSSRRTGANEKLFF. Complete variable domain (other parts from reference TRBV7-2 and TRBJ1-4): GAGVSQSPSNKVTEKGKDVELRCDPISGHTALYWYRQSLGQGLEFLIYFQGNSAPDKSGLPSDRFSAERTGGSVSTLTIQRTQQEDSAVYLCASSSRRTGANEKLFFGSGTQLSVL.

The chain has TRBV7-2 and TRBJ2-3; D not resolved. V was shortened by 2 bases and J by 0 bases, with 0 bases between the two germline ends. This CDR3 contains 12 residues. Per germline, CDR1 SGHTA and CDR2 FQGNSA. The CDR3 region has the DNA TGTGCCAGCAGCTTAAGCACAGATACGCAGTATTTT. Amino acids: CASSLSTDTQYF. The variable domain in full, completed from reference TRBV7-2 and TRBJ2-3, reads GAGVSQSPSNKVTEKGKDVELRCDPISGHTALYWYRQSLGQGLEFLIYFQGNSAPDKSGLPSDRFSAERTGGSVSTLTIQRTQQEDSAVYLCASSLSTDTQYFGPGTRLTVL.

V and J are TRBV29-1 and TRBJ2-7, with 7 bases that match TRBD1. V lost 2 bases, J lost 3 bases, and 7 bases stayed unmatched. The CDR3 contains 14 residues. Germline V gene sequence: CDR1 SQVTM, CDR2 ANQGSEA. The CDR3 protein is CSVEFRDRGYEQYF. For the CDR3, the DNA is TGCAGCGTTGAATTCCGGGACAGAGGCTACGAGCAGTACTTC.

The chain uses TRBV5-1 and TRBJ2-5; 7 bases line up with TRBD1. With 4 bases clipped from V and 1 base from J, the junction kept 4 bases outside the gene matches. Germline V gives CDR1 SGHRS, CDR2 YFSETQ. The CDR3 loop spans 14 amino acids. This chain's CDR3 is CASSTGTVQETQYF. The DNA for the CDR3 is TGCGCCAGCAGCACCGGGACAGTCCAAGAGACCCAGTACTTC.

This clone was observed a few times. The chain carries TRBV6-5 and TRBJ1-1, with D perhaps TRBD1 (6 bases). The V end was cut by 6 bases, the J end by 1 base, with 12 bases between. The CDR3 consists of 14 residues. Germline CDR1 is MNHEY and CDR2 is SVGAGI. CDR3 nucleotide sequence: TGTGCCAGCAGCAACCAGGGGCGGAACACTGAAGCTTTCTTT. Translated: CASSNQGRNTEAFF.

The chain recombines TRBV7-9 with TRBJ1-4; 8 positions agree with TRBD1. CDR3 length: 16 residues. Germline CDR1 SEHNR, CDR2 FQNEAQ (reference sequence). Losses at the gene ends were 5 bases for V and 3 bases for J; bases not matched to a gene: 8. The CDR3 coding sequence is TGTGCCAGCAGCCGACAGGGGCCGAGGGCTAATGAAAAACTGTTTTTT. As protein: CASSRQGPRANEKLFF.

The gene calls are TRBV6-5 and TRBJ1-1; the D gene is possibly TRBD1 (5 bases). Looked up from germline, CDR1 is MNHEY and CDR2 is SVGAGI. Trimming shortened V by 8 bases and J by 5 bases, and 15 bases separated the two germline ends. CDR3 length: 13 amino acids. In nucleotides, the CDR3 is TGTGCCAGCGGGCCTCAAGGGGAAACTGAAGCTTTCTTT. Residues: CASGPQGETEAFF.

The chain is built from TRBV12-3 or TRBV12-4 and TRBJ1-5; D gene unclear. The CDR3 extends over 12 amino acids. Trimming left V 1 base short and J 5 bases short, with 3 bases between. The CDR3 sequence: CASSLGHQPQHF. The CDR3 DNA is TGTGCCAGCAGTTTAGGACATCAGCCCCAGCATTTT.

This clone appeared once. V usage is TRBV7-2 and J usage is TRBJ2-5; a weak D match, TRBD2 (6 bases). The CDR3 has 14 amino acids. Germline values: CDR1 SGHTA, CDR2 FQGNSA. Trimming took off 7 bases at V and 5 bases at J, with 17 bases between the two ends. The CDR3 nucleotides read TGTGCCAGCACCGCGCCCTTCGGAGGGGAGACCCAGTACTTC. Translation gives CASTAPFGGETQYF.

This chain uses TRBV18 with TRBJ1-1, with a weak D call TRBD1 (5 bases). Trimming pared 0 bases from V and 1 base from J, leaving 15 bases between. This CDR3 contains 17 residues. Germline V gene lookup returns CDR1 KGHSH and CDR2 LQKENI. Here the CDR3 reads CASSPPQGVEANTEAFF. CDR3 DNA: TGTGCCAGCTCACCACCTCAGGGAGTGGAAGCGAACACTGAAGCTTTCTTT.

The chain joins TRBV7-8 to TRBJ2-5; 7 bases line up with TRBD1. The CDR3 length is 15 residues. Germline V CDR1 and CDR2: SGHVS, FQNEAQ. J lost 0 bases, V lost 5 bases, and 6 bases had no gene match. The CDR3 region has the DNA TGTGCCAGCAGCCTAAGACAGGGCTACCAAGAGACCCAGTACTTC. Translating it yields CASSLRQGYQETQYF. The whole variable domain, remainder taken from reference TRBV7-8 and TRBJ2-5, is GAGVSQSPRYKVAKRGQDVALRCDPISGHVSLFWYQQALGQGPEFLTYFQNEAQLDKSGLPSDRFFAERPEGSVSTLKIQRTQQEDSAVYLCASSLRQGYQETQYFGPGTRLLVL.

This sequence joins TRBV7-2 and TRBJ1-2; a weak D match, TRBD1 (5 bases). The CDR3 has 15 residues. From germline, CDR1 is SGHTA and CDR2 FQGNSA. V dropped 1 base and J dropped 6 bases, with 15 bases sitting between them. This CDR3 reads CASSLGGGRKDGYTF. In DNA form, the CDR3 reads TGTGCCAGCAGCTTAGGCGGGGGACGGAAGGATGGCTACACCTTC.

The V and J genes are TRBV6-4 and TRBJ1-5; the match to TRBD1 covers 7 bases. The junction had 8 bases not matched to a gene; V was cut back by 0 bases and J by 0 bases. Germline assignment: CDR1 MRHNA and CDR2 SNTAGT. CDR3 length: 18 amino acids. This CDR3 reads CASSDSPGGIPSNQPQHF. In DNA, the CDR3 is TGTGCCAGCAGTGACTCACCAGGGGGAATCCCTAGCAATCAGCCCCAGCATTTT.

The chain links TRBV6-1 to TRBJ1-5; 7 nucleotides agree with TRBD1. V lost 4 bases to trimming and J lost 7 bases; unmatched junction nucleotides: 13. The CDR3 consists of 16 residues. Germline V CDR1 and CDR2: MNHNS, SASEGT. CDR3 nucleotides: TGTGCCAGCAGTGGGTACACAGGGGCCAGGGGGCAGCCCCAGCATTTT. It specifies CASSGYTGARGQPQHF.

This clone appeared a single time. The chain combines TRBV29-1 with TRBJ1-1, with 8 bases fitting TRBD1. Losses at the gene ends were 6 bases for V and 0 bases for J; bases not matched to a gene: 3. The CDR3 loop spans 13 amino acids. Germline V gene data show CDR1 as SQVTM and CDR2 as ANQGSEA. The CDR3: CSVAGGVNTEAFF. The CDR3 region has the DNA TGCAGCGTGGCAGGGGGCGTGAACACTGAAGCTTTCTTT.

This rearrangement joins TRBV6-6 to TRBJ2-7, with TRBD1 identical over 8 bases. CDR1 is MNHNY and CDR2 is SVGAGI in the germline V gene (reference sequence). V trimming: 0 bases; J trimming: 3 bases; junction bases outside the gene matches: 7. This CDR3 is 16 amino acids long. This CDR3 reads CASSYSAGTGYYEQYF. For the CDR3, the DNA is TGTGCCAGCAGTTACTCTGCCGGGACAGGCTACTACGAGCAGTACTTC.

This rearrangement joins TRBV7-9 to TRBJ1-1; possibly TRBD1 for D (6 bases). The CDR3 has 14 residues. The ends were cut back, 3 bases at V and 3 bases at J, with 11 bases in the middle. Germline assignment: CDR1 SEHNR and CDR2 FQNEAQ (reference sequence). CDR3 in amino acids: CASSFTGQDTEAFF. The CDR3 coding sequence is TGTGCCAGCAGCTTTACAGGGCAGGACACTGAAGCTTTCTTT.

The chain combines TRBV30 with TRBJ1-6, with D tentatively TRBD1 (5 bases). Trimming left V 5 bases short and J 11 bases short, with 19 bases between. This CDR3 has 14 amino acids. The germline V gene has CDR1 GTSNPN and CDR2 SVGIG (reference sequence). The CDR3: CAWAVEAGNAPLHF. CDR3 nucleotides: TGTGCCTGGGCCGTTGAAGCAGGGAACGCACCCCTCCACTTT.

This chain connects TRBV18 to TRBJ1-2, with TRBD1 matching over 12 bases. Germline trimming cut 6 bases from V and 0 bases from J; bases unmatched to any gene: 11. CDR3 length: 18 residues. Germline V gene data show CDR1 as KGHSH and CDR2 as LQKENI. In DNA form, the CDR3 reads TGTGCCAGCTCTCCTAGACCGGGACAGGGGGCATCTAACTATGGCTACACCTTC. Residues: CASSPRPGQGASNYGYTF.

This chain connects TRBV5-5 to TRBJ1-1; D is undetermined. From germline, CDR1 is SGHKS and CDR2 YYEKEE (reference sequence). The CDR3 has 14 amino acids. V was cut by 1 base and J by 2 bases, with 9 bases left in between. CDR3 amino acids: CASSLSLSNTEAFF. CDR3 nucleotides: TGTGCCAGCAGCTTGTCGTTAAGTAACACTGAAGCTTTCTTT.

In DNA, the CDR3 is TGTGCCAGCAGCTTGGCCCGAGACAGGGTTGGAAACACCATATATTTT. Amino acids: CASSLARDRVGNTIYF. The chain couples TRBV5-5 to TRBJ1-3; 7 bases are a match to TRBD1. The length of the CDR3 is 16 residues. Unmatched junction bases numbered 6, after V lost 0 bases and J lost 3 bases. CDR1 and CDR2 (germline): SGHKS, YYEKEE (reference sequence).

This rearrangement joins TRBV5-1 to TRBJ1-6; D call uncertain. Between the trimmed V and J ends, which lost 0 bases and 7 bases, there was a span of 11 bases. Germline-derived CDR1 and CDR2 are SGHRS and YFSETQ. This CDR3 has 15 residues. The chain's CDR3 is CASSLAGVRNSPLHF. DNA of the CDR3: TGCGCCAGCAGCTTGGCCGGTGTTCGGAATTCACCCCTCCACTTT.

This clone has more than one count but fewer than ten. For the CDR3, the DNA is TGTGCCAGCAGCTTAGGAGGGGTGACAGATACGCAGTATTTT. Protein sequence: CASSLGGVTDTQYF. This chain joins TRBV11-3 and TRBJ2-3; D tentatively reads TRBD1 or TRBD2 (5 bases each). V was shortened by 1 base and J by 3 bases, with 8 bases between the two germline ends. Germline V gene sequence: CDR1 SGHNT, CDR2 YENEEA. There are 14 residues in the CDR3.